What follows describes a single T cell receptor (beta chain). The entry originates in a study of blood T cell repertoires in COVID-19. Study background: Spain, Italy and the United States supplied samples that represented acute and convalescent COVID-19. PBMCs, B-cell-depleted T cells, or T cells provided the cDNA or gDNA that made up the material.

Methods used by the authors: For nucleated cells, counts were estimated from reference gene primer amplification. This table comes from immunoSEQ multiplex PCR, and its TCRdb copy is limited to in-frame clones, with some not included. That table furnishes V, J and clone size, whereas the DNA furnished D and trimming. The repertoire consists of just under 65,000 clones, with around 82% occurring once and the leading ten covering 13% to 15%. The origin of this receptor is a man aged 60 to 75 with COVID-19, enrolled during active disease. Sequencing used peripheral blood.

The CDR3 nucleotides read TGTGCCTGGAGTGTTGGACAGGGAAGAAACGAGCAGTACTTC. Translated, it gives CAWSVGQGRNEQYF. V and J are TRBV30 and TRBJ2-7; 8 bases agree with TRBD1. CDR3 length: 14 amino acids. Germline V lookup: CDR1 GTSNPN, CDR2 SVGIG (reference sequence). Trimming took 0 bases from V and 5 from J; bases not matched to a gene: 6.